This T cell receptor (beta chain) stems from a study of cytomegalovirus exposure and HLA in healthy donors. Study-level information: A preliminary data release comprised roughly 80 million unique TCRs obtained from HLA-typed donors. Overall study findings and caveats: Excluded: some indistinguishable V segments such as TRBV6-2 and TRBV6-3.

In regard to this clone: No antigen is known for it.

13 Jbeta primers and 60 Vbeta primers were used for the PCR. The protocol was immunoSEQ multiplex PCR, while the TCRdb copy is restricted to in-frame clones and leaves out a portion. The repertoire includes about 150,000 clones, 65% to 85% of them detected once, and approximately 2.4% sits in the top ten. The CDR3 totals 15 residues. Trimming shortened V by 0 bases and J by 2 bases, and 10 bases separated the two germline ends. Germline lookup yields CDR1 SGHRS and CDR2 YFSETQ. Source material: PBMCs. The chain carries TRBV5-1 and TRBJ2-3; D is unresolved. The receptor was isolated from a male donor in good health and CMV-seronegative. CDR3 sequence reads: CASSLAVELTDTQYF. In nucleotides, the CDR3 is TGCGCCAGCAGCTTGGCTGTCGAACTCACAGATACGCAGTATTTT.